These 8 T cell receptor beta chains share one sample of origin, sequenced in a study of cytomegalovirus exposure and HLA in healthy donors. The study ran its PCR with 60 Vbeta and 13 Jbeta primers. Measured with immunoSEQ multiplex PCR; TCRdb has only the in-frame clones, and not every one. Counted here are some 98,000 clones, 75% to 85% occurring once; the ten biggest clones make up 11%. The sequencing sample was made of PBMCs. The receptors shown here come from a man aged 18 to 30 in good health and CMV-seropositive.

This clone was counted a few times. The V gene is TRBV5-1, the J gene TRBJ1-3; D perhaps matches TRBD1 (6 bases). Germline lookup yields CDR1 SGHRS and CDR2 YFSETQ. The length of the CDR3 is 16 residues. V lost 4 bases and J 0 bases, leaving 14 bases between the germline ends. The CDR3 DNA follows: TGCGCCAGCAGCCCCCACGACAGGAGCTCTGGAAACACCATATATTTT. Translated, it gives CASSPHDRSSGNTIYF. The full variable domain, its missing parts supplied by reference TRBV5-1 and TRBJ1-3, is KAGVTQTPRYLIKTRGQQVTLSCSPISGHRSVSWYQQTPGQGLQFLFEYFSETQRNKGNFPGRFSGRQFSNSRSEMNVSTLELGDSALYLCASSPHDRSSGNTIYFGEGSWLTVV.

The chain couples TRBV6-1 to TRBJ2-2; D is undetermined. The CDR3 consists of 12 residues. Per germline, CDR1 MNHNS and CDR2 SASEGT. V was cut by 10 bases and J by 6 bases, with 12 bases left in between. The CDR3 loop is CATRVVAGELFF. The CDR3 DNA reads TGTGCCACCCGGGTCGTGGCCGGGGAGCTGTTTTTT.

This clone was counted only a few times. The chain uses TRBV14 and TRBJ2-1; tentative D call: TRBD1 (6 bases). The CDR3 is 16 amino acids. Germline V CDR1 and CDR2: SGHDN, FVKESK. V was shortened by 4 bases and J by 3 bases, with 16 bases between the two germline ends. CDR3 DNA: TGTGCCAGCAGCCGAGCCCAGACAGGAGACTACAATGAGCAGTTCTTC. Amino acids: CASSRAQTGDYNEQFF.

The chain couples TRBV5-1 to TRBJ2-5; 10 bases are shared with TRBD2. CDR3 length: 15 amino acids. V shed 4 bases, J shed 5 bases, and the junction held 8 bases outside the gene matches. Germline V gene data show CDR1 as SGHRS and CDR2 as YFSETQ. The CDR3 coding sequence is TGCGCCAGCAGCCCCGGTAGCGGGGGGTGGGAGACCCAGTACTTC. The encoded protein is CASSPGSGGWETQYF.

This clone has only a few counts. This sequence joins TRBV7-9 and TRBJ1-4; D call uncertain. The CDR3 contains 16 residues. The V end was cut by 4 bases, the J end by 0 bases, with 12 bases between. Germline V gene lookup returns CDR1 SEHNR and CDR2 FQNEAQ (reference sequence). In DNA, the CDR3 is TGTGCCAGCAGCTCTTTCCGGCGGCCAACTAATGAAAAACTGTTTTTT. It translates to CASSSFRRPTNEKLFF.

This clone was seen only a few times. This chain connects TRBV4-1 to TRBJ2-1; 10 positions match TRBD1. In germline, CDR1 is MGHRA, CDR2 YSYEKL. The V and J ends lost 1 base and 4 bases, in that order; junction bases with no gene match: 19. This CDR3 has 21 amino acids. The CDR3 loop is CASSQVVPGQGSFSAYNEQFF. CDR3 nucleotide sequence: TGCGCCAGCAGCCAAGTAGTACCGGGACAGGGGTCTTTTTCCGCTTACAATGAGCAGTTCTTC.

CDR3 sequence (DNA): TGTGCCAGCAGTTTAGAGGGGGGGTGGAATGAGCAGTTCTTC. Translation: CASSLEGGWNEQFF. The J gene is TRBJ2-1, the V gene TRBV28; D may be TRBD2 (7 bases). Trimming shortened V by 2 bases and J by 7 bases, and 12 bases separated the two germline ends. The CDR3 has 14 residues. CDR1 and CDR2 from the germline V gene are MDHEN and SYDVKM.

The V gene is TRBV28, the J gene TRBJ2-6; D may be TRBD2 (6 bases). V was pared by 0 bases and J by 0 bases, with 18 bases between. Germline V lookup: CDR1 MDHEN, CDR2 SYDVKM. CDR3 size: 20 residues. CDR3 coding DNA: TGTGCCAGCAGTTTATGGGGGGGTCGAGGCCGACGCTCTGGGGCCAACGTCCTGACTTTC. This gives the protein CASSLWGGRGRRSGANVLTF.